The rows below give T cell receptor beta chains drawn from one sample of a study of cytomegalovirus exposure and HLA in healthy donors. Data came from immunoSEQ multiplex PCR; TCRdb stores just in-frame clones and leaves some out. Seen here are 110,000 to 150,000 clones, about 75% observed once, and the top ten hold around 1.7%. Sample: PBMCs. The source is a woman aged 25 to 39 in good health and CMV-seronegative. Each CDR3 is given with its conserved first and last residue. D genes are given only for firm matches. Expanded clones are given a class, and other clones once, few, many or no size at all.

d_gene	j_gene	v_gene	abundance	CDR3aa	CDR3nt
.	TRBJ1-4	TRBV5-1	.	CASASGSLTTNEKLFF	TGCGCCAGCGCTTCCGGGTCTCTGACAACTAATGAAAAACTGTTTTTT
.	TRBJ1-2	TRBV4-3	.	CASSQDTTGRYGYTF	TGCGCCAGCAGCCAAGATACGACAGGCCGCTATGGCTACACCTTC
TRBD1	TRBJ2-1	TRBV4-1	.	CASSLTGGSNEQFF	TGCGCCAGCAGCCTTACAGGGGGCTCGAATGAGCAGTTCTTC
TRBD1	TRBJ1-1	TRBV11-3	.	CASSPGTGGNTEAFF	TGTGCCAGCAGCCCCGGGACAGGGGGCAACACTGAAGCTTTCTTT
TRBD1	TRBJ2-1	TRBV6-8	.	CASRSMDRGRTESYNEQFF	TGTGCCAGCAGGTCAATGGACAGGGGAAGAACAGAATCCTACAATGAGCAGTTCTTC
.	TRBJ2-2	TRBV2	.	CASSDLSRELFF	TGTGCCAGCAGTGATCTCTCCCGGGAGCTGTTTTTT
.	TRBJ2-3	TRBV18	.	CASSPIAVTDTQYF	TGTGCCAGCTCACCAATAGCGGTCACAGATACGCAGTATTTT
TRBD2	TRBJ2-7	TRBV7-2	.	CASSTTSGPYEQYF	TGTGCCAGCAGCACCACTAGCGGACCCTACGAGCAGTACTTC
TRBD1	TRBJ1-1	TRBV29-1	.	CSVVRDRVEAFF	TGCAGCGTTGTTCGCGACAGGGTTGAAGCTTTCTTT
.	TRBJ1-5	TRBV4-1	.	CASSQGGRNDQPQHF	TGCGCCAGCAGCCAAGGGGGCAGAAATGATCAGCCCCAGCATTTT
TRBD1	TRBJ2-2	TRBV14	.	CASSLTRPLTGVGTGELFF	TGTGCCAGCAGCCTAACAAGACCGTTAACAGGGGTAGGAACCGGGGAGCTGTTTTTT
TRBD1	TRBJ2-6	TRBV4-2	.	CASSQDQDRSGANVLTF	TGTGCCAGCAGCCAAGATCAGGACAGGTCCGGGGCCAACGTCCTGACTTTC
.	TRBJ1-2	TRBV6-6	few	CASSHGQSYGYTF	TGTGCCAGCAGCCACGGACAGAGCTATGGCTACACCTTC
TRBD1	TRBJ2-7	TRBV4-1	.	CASSYRTGSYEQYF	TGCGCCAGCAGCTATCGGACAGGATCCTACGAGCAGTACTTC
TRBD1	TRBJ2-6	TRBV7-9	.	CASSLGLGDRGIANVLTF	TGTGCCAGCAGCTTGGGCTTGGGGGACAGGGGAATTGCCAACGTCCTGACTTTC
.	TRBJ2-2	TRBV5-1	.	CASSLASGANTGELFF	TGCGCCAGCAGCTTGGCTTCCGGGGCGAACACCGGGGAGCTGTTTTTT
TRBD2	TRBJ2-3	TRBV5-1	.	CASSSRGGTTDTQYF	TGCGCCAGCAGCTCCCGGGGGGGGACCACAGATACGCAGTATTTT
.	TRBJ1-1	TRBV19	.	CASSPVGGRDTEAFF	TGTGCCAGTAGCCCCGTCGGGGGGAGGGACACTGAAGCTTTCTTT
TRBD1	TRBJ1-5	TRBV30	once	CAWAGQGNQPQHF	TGTGCCTGGGCCGGACAGGGCAATCAGCCCCAGCATTTT
TRBD2	TRBJ2-1	TRBV4-3	.	CASSHNSGGYNEQFF	TGCGCCAGCAGCCACAATAGCGGGGGGTACAATGAGCAGTTCTTC
TRBD1	TRBJ2-6	TRBV5-4	.	CASSLVGQLYSGANVLTF	TGTGCCAGCAGCTTGGTGGGACAGTTATACTCTGGGGCCAACGTCCTGACTTTC
.	TRBJ2-3	TRBV11-3	once	CASSPRRGDTQYF	TGTGCCAGCAGTCCCCGAAGGGGAGATACGCAGTATTTT
TRBD2	TRBJ2-7	TRBV14	.	CASSQAGTSGVYEQYF	TGTGCCAGCAGCCAGGCCGGGACTAGCGGAGTGTACGAGCAGTACTTC
TRBD2	TRBJ2-3	TRBV5-1	.	CASSGGTSGVTDTQYF	TGCGCCAGCAGCGGGGGGACTAGCGGTGTCACAGATACGCAGTATTTT
TRBD1	TRBJ2-2	TRBV7-2	.	CASSLWGTGGTGELFF	TGTGCCAGCAGCTTATGGGGGACAGGTGGTACCGGGGAGCTGTTTTTT
.	TRBJ1-5	TRBV7-2	.	CASSTTGRHQPQHF	TGTGCCAGCAGCACCACAGGGCGCCATCAGCCCCAGCATTTT
.	TRBJ1-2	TRBV5-1	.	CASSSQGTNYGYTF	TGCGCCAGCAGTTCGCAGGGTACCAACTATGGCTACACCTTC
.	TRBJ2-7	TRBV5-1	.	CASSADRIPDEQYF	TGCGCCAGCAGCGCCGACAGGATCCCGGACGAGCAGTACTTC
.	TRBJ1-1	TRBV29-1	medium-sized	CSVEDSPRVRENTEAFF	TGCAGCGTTGAAGATTCTCCCAGAGTGAGGGAGAACACTGAAGCTTTCTTT
.	TRBJ2-5	TRBV5-1	.	CASSALTTTAQETQYF	TGCGCCAGCAGCGCCTTAACGACGACAGCCCAAGAGACCCAGTACTTC
TRBD1	TRBJ1-2	TRBV11-2	.	CASSFRGRANYGYTF	TGTGCCAGCAGCTTCAGGGGGCGAGCTAACTATGGCTACACCTTC
TRBD2	TRBJ2-5	TRBV5-1	.	CASSPPKRGGQETQYF	TGCGCCAGCAGCCCGCCTAAGCGGGGGGGCCAAGAGACCCAGTACTTC
.	TRBJ2-5	TRBV30	.	CAWSPPVQETQYF	TGTGCCTGGAGTCCACCGGTACAAGAGACCCAGTACTTC
TRBD1	TRBJ1-2	TRBV7-8	.	CASSLSSEDRVYGYTF	TGTGCCAGCAGCTTGTCGTCTGAAGACAGGGTCTATGGCTACACCTTC
TRBD2	TRBJ2-3	TRBV11-3	few	CASSPGEGTSRDTQYF	TGTGCCAGCAGCCCGGGGGAAGGGACTAGCCGGGATACGCAGTATTTT
TRBD1	TRBJ1-1	TRBV10-3	.	CATSTGMNTEAFF	TGTGCCACCTCGACAGGGATGAACACTGAAGCTTTCTTT
TRBD1	TRBJ1-2	TRBV29-1	.	CSGTTGGRNGYTF	TGCAGCGGCACCACAGGGGGGCGGAATGGCTACACCTTC
.	TRBJ1-2	TRBV5-5	.	CASSLLGLSNGYTF	TGTGCCAGCAGCCTCCTCGGACTGTCGAATGGCTACACCTTC
TRBD2	TRBJ2-7	TRBV6-5	once	CASSSSGGAGGIKQYF	TGTGCCAGCAGTTCATCAGGGGGAGCGGGGGGGATTAAGCAGTACTTC
.	TRBJ1-4	TRBV5-1	once	CASSLARGRGEKLFF	TGCGCCAGCAGCTTGGCCCGGGGAAGGGGGGAAAAACTGTTTTTT
.	TRBJ2-6	TRBV10-1	.	CARRAFPSGANVLTF	TGCGCCAGGAGAGCGTTTCCCTCTGGGGCCAACGTCCTGACTTTC
.	TRBJ1-4	TRBV6-6	.	CASSYPTGEKLFF	TGTGCCAGCAGTTACCCCACCGGGGAAAAACTGTTTTTT
.	TRBJ2-2	TRBV6-6	.	CASSYSPHSPTGELFF	TGTGCCAGCAGTTACTCTCCCCACAGCCCAACCGGGGAGCTGTTTTTT
TRBD1	TRBJ1-1	TRBV27	.	CASSSNIRDRGTEAFF	TGTGCCAGCAGTTCAAACATCCGGGACAGGGGAACCGAAGCTTTCTTT
TRBD1	TRBJ1-2	TRBV5-1	.	CASSLMPGTGGRDGYTF	TGCGCCAGCAGCTTGATGCCCGGGACAGGGGGCAGGGATGGCTACACCTTC